This T cell receptor beta chain was sequenced during a study of neurological immune-mediated disorders. This CDR3 has 11 amino acids. Trimming stripped 8 bases from V and 7 bases from J, with 11 bases between. In germline, CDR1 is MNHNY, CDR2 SVGAGI (reference sequence). TCRdb reanalysed the 5' RACE reads using MiXCR and keeps one entry per CDR3 protein. In the table there are tens of thousands of distinct CDR3 sequences, roughly 14% of which are singletons. There are many counts of this clonotype. The rearrangement uses TRBV6-6 and TRBJ1-2; D is unclear. This clonotype originated in a man between 70 and 80 years old in good health. The sample comprised PBMCs. Written as DNA, the CDR3 is TGTGCCAGCGGCACGGCGACTGGCTACACCTTC. This translates into CASGTATGYTF.